What follows is one T cell receptor (beta chain) and its context. No antigen is known for it. This record belongs to a study of response to subunit inactivated influenza vaccine. There are 17 residues in the CDR3. V dropped 6 bases and J dropped 2 bases, with 25 bases sitting between them. Germline V gene data show CDR1 as SQVTM and CDR2 as ANQGSEA. TCRdb recomputed calls from the RT-PCR reads with MiXCR, one row per CDR3 protein. This sample yields hundreds of thousands of distinct CDR3 sequences, of which 7.6% are seen a single time; over 10% belongs to the top ten. Whole-study results and caveats: The authors suggested that every seasonal influenza vaccination recruits few new T cells.

This sample comprised PBMCs from blood, obtained less than 30 months after vaccination. This TCR came from a man between 50 and 75 years old who received an inactivated influenza vaccine. V usage is TRBV29-1 and J usage is TRBJ1-1, with a weak D call TRBD1 (5 bases). The CDR3 loop is CSVEPLGEGYANTEAFF. The CDR3, as DNA: TGCAGCGTCGAACCTCTGGGGGAGGGTTACGCCAACACTGAAGCTTTCTTT.